A selection of T cell receptor beta chains follows, all from one sample in a study of cytomegalovirus exposure and HLA in healthy donors. Assay: immunoSEQ multiplex PCR; the TCRdb copy retains only in-frame clones and omits some. The sample carries roughly 90,000 clones, about 93% recorded once. The sequenced material came from PBMCs. All receptors come from a woman younger than 45 in good health and CMV-seropositive. Each CDR3 is given with its conserved first and last residue. The D gene is left open where the match is weak. Rows may omit the clone size; those that give it use once, few, many or a size class.

v_gene,d_gene,abundance,j_gene,CDR3aa
TRBV4-1,NA,NA,TRBJ2-1,CASSQEGMSGYNEQFF
TRBV7-9,TRBD1,NA,TRBJ1-2,CASSFERQGLRNYGYTF
TRBV7-2,NA,NA,TRBJ1-1,CASSSLKKNTEAFF
TRBV27,NA,NA,TRBJ2-5,CASSYRVNQETQYF
TRBV7-9,NA,NA,TRBJ1-5,CASSGGSVQPQHF
TRBV4-3,TRBD2,once,TRBJ2-1,CASSQEGTRGYNEQFF
TRBV18,TRBD1,once,TRBJ1-4,CASSLTGLSGNNEKLFF
TRBV28,NA,NA,TRBJ1-5,CASSRQSNQPQHF
TRBV28,NA,NA,TRBJ2-5,CASSLQSASPQETQYF
TRBV27,TRBD1,NA,TRBJ1-1,CASSGPGGNTEAFF
TRBV6-5,NA,NA,TRBJ2-1,CASSRLGDEQFF
TRBV10-3,TRBD1,NA,TRBJ1-1,CAIITTGGNTEAFF
TRBV18,NA,NA,TRBJ1-5,CASSPGAGRPKQQPQHF
TRBV5-6,TRBD1,NA,TRBJ2-1,CASSSDRGYNEQFF
TRBV28,NA,NA,TRBJ2-4,CASSLGGPGAKNIQYF
TRBV6-7,NA,NA,TRBJ1-5,CASSYSIQGNNQPQHF
TRBV18,TRBD1,NA,TRBJ1-1,CASSQNRGSTEAFF
TRBV6-6,TRBD1,once,TRBJ1-1,CASSYFQGARTEAFF
TRBV19,TRBD2,NA,TRBJ2-7,CASRNTGTSGGYEQYF
TRBV14,TRBD2,NA,TRBJ2-2,CASSQIAGVIGELFF
TRBV7-2,NA,once,TRBJ1-5,CASSSRAGGNQPQHF
TRBV5-3,TRBD1,NA,TRBJ1-4,CARSLRTGKPTNEKLFF
TRBV4-1,NA,few,TRBJ1-4,CASSQALGAVNEKLFF
TRBV7-2,NA,NA,TRBJ2-7,CASSLGGTAYEQYF
TRBV18,TRBD1,NA,TRBJ1-2,CASSLGTGVRNGYTF
TRBV7-2,NA,few,TRBJ2-7,CASSERGYEQYF
TRBV6-5,NA,NA,TRBJ2-4,CASSYSTGLAKNIQYF
TRBV7-6,TRBD2,NA,TRBJ2-7,CASSLTARESGDLYEQYF
TRBV5-1,TRBD1,NA,TRBJ1-4,CASSPTGGWTNEKLFF
TRBV5-8,NA,NA,TRBJ2-7,CASSLRSGFSEQYF
TRBV5-1,TRBD1,NA,TRBJ2-7,CASSLTGGTGEYEQYF
TRBV7-9,TRBD1,few,TRBJ2-3,CASSLGTGTSTDTQYF
TRBV5-1,NA,NA,TRBJ2-7,CASSSRVVGSYEQYF
TRBV23-1,NA,NA,TRBJ1-1,CASSQRRTGQQNTEAFF
TRBV19,TRBD2,NA,TRBJ2-7,CASNGGGWAEQYF
TRBV28,TRBD1,NA,TRBJ2-7,CASTHRGWSYEQYF
TRBV18,NA,NA,TRBJ2-7,CASSPGHFLEQYF
TRBV12-5,NA,NA,TRBJ1-1,CASGLGTAPEAFF
TRBV7-2,TRBD1,once,TRBJ1-2,CASSLGAQGWYGYTF
TRBV5-4,TRBD2,NA,TRBJ2-7,CASSVGKTSGAREQYF
TRBV5-1,NA,NA,TRBJ2-1,CASSLAQSSYNEQFF